Below, one TCR beta chain is given with its context. Its antigen is as yet unknown. TCRdb re-called the 5' RACE reads through MiXCR, storing one row per CDR3 protein. The sample holds some 600,000 distinct CDR3 sequences; less than 9% are singletons and the top ten take around 1.6%. This specimen comes from a study of identical twins. Regarding the study as a whole: Out-of-frame alpha sequences common to twins exhibited an excess of low generation probability. Insertions were reduced in abundant cord blood beta clonotypes but not in memory repertoires.

With 10 bases clipped from V and 4 bases from J, the junction kept 10 bases outside the gene matches. This CDR3 region has 14 residues. Germline-derived CDR1 and CDR2 are ENHRY and SYGVKD. The data were also submitted as part of a second study, on yellow fever vaccine responses in identical twins.

The sequenced sample consisted of PBMCs. The chain recombines TRBV10-3 with TRBJ1-5; 7 nucleotides match TRBD1. The source is a woman in her late teens or twenties in good health. For the CDR3, the DNA is TGTGCCACCCGACAGGGTGCAGGAAATCAGCCCCAGCATTTT. The encoded protein is CATRQGAGNQPQHF.